One sample yielded the 8 T cell receptor beta chains listed below, sequenced in a study of cytomegalovirus exposure and HLA in healthy donors. PCR used 60 Vbeta primers and 13 Jbeta primers. Data came from immunoSEQ multiplex PCR; TCRdb stores just in-frame clones and leaves some out. The data hold approximately 170,000 clones, with roughly 75% observed a single time. The sequencing sample was made of PBMCs. The source is a male donor in good health and CMV-seronegative.

The chain employs TRBV13 and TRBJ2-5; maybe TRBD2 (5 bases). CDR3 size: 14 residues. V was cut by 5 bases and J by 3 bases, with 13 bases left in between. In germline, CDR1 is PRHDT, CDR2 FYEKMQ (reference sequence). CDR3 protein: CASSAGLAEETQYF. The CDR3 DNA is TGTGCCAGCAGCGCCGGACTTGCGGAAGAGACCCAGTACTTC.

Only one count was recorded for this clone. The chain recombines TRBV18 with TRBJ1-5; D gene ambiguous. CDR3 length equals 14 residues. Looked up from germline, CDR1 is KGHSH and CDR2 is LQKENI. Trimming took 3 bases from V and 2 from J, leaving 8 bases between them. Written as DNA, the CDR3 is TGTGCCAGCTCACCTAAGGGAGGCAATCAGCCCCAGCATTTT. Protein sequence: CASSPKGGNQPQHF. The variable domain in full, completed from reference TRBV18 and TRBJ1-5, reads NAGVMQNPRHLVRRRGQEARLRCSPMKGHSHVYWYRQLPEEGLKFMVYLQKENIIDESGMPKERFSAEFPKEGPSILRIQQVVRGDSAAYFCASSPKGGNQPQHFGDGTRLSIL.

This clone was observed once. In DNA form, the CDR3 reads TGCGCCAGCAGCCCGGACAGGGCGTTGGTCAATGAGCAGTTCTTC. It specifies CASSPDRALVNEQFF. V usage is TRBV5-1 and J usage is TRBJ2-1, with 8 nucleotides matching TRBD1. The CDR3 has 15 residues. The germline gives CDR1 SGHRS, CDR2 YFSETQ. V trimming: 4 bases; J trimming: 6 bases; junction bases outside the gene matches: 9.

The V and J genes are TRBV5-1 and TRBJ2-5; D is perhaps TRBD2 (5 bases). This CDR3 has 15 amino acids. The germline gives CDR1 SGHRS, CDR2 YFSETQ. V lost 1 base, J lost 2 bases, and 12 bases lay in between. The DNA for the CDR3 is TGCGCCAGCAGCTTGCTCCGGGAAGGTCAAGAGACCCAGTACTTC. Residues: CASSLLREGQETQYF.

The chain recombines TRBV7-9 with TRBJ2-7, with TRBD1 as a possible D gene (5 bases). The germline V and J ends were trimmed by 0 bases and 6 bases, with 15 bases remaining between them. There are 15 residues in the CDR3. Per germline, CDR1 SEHNR and CDR2 FQNEAQ (reference sequence). CDR3 in amino acids: CASSLAPQGVGEQYF. CDR3 DNA: TGTGCCAGCAGCTTAGCACCCCAAGGGGTTGGCGAGCAGTACTTC. The full variable domain, completed using reference TRBV7-9 and TRBJ2-7, is DTGVSQNPRHKITKRGQNVTFRCDPISEHNRLYWYRQTLGQGPEFLTYFQNEAQLEKSRLLSDRFSAERPKGSFSTLEIQRTEQGDSAMYLCASSLAPQGVGEQYFGPGTRLTVT.

The chain recombines TRBV7-9 with TRBJ2-1; 11 nucleotides agree with TRBD2. CDR1 is SEHNR, CDR2 FQNEAQ, per germline (reference sequence). This CDR3 region has 14 residues. Trimming at V came to 3 bases and at J to 5 bases, leaving 0 bases not matched to a gene. CDR3 sequence: CASSLGLADNEQFF. The CDR3 DNA sequence: TGTGCCAGCAGCTTGGGACTAGCGGACAATGAGCAGTTCTTC.

The V gene is TRBV5-6, the J gene TRBJ1-3, with no clear D. The germline CDR1 and CDR2 sequences are SGHDT and YYEEEE. The CDR3 loop spans 13 amino acids. With 1 base removed from V and 2 bases from J, the gap between germline ends came to 4 bases. CDR3: CASSLFTGNTIYF. The CDR3 nucleotides are TGTGCCAGCAGCTTGTTCACTGGAAACACCATATATTTT.

This clone was seen a handful of times. The chain employs TRBV7-3 and TRBJ1-2; possibly TRBD1 for D (6 bases). The CDR3 loop spans 14 amino acids. Trimming removed 3 bases from V and 6 bases from J, with 14 bases in between. CDR1 is SGHTA, CDR2 FQGTGA, per germline. The CDR3 reads CASSFETGRDGYTF. As DNA, the CDR3 is TGTGCCAGCAGCTTTGAGACAGGTCGGGATGGCTACACCTTC.